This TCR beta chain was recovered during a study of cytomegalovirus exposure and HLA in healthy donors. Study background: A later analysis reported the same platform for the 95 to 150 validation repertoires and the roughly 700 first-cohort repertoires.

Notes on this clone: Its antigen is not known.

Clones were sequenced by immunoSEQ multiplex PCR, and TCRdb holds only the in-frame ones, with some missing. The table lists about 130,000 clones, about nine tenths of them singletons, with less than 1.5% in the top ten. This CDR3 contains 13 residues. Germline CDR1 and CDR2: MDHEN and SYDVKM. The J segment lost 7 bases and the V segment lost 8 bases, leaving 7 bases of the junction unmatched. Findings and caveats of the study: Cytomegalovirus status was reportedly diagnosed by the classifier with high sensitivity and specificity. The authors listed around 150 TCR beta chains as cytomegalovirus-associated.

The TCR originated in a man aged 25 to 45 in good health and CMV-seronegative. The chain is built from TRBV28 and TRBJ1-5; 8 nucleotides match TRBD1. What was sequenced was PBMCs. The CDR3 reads CASWTGQGQPQHF. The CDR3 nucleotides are TGTGCCAGCTGGACAGGGCAGGGACAGCCCCAGCATTTT.